This T cell receptor (beta chain) was sequenced for a study of early T cells in non-severe SARS-CoV-2 infection. Overall study: Bulk RNA taken from unsorted whole blood was sequenced, leaving chains unpaired.

Trimming at V came to 3 bases and at J to 4 bases, leaving 10 bases not matched to a gene. The CDR3 consists of 16 residues. Germline V CDR1 and CDR2: LGHNA, YNFKEQ. MiXCR, applied by TCRdb to the 5' RACE reads, yields one record per CDR3 protein. The table shows 95,000 to 110,000 distinct CDR3 sequences, with approximately 12% occurring only once. Study-level findings and limits: The VDJdb matching leaned toward anti-spike CD8 responses and overlooked private and CD4 specificities.

This clonotype was found many times. Antigen specificity is unknown. This chain joins TRBV4-2 and TRBJ2-7; TRBD2 agrees at 9 bases. Sequencing was done on a sample of whole blood. The TCR was taken from an adult who was a healthcare worker with PCR-confirmed SARS-CoV-2 infection or an uninfected control (not recorded which). In DNA form, the CDR3 reads TGTGCCAGCAGCCAGGGACGTAGCGGGAGCGGGTACGAGCAGTACTTC. Amino acids: CASSQGRSGSGYEQYF.